What follows are 21 T cell receptor beta chains derived from one specimen sequenced in a study of cytomegalovirus exposure and HLA in healthy donors. The study ran its PCR with 60 Vbeta and 13 Jbeta primers. Assay: immunoSEQ multiplex PCR; the TCRdb copy retains only in-frame clones and omits some. The sample records 150,000 to 200,000 clones, about four fifths being singletons. The sample consisted of PBMCs. All receptors derive from a man between 45 and 60 years old in good health and CMV-seropositive.

The V gene is TRBV27, the J gene TRBJ1-4; possible D gene TRBD1, 6 bases. The germline V gene encodes CDR1 MNHEY and CDR2 SMNVEV (reference sequence). V gave up 2 bases and J gave up 6 bases, with 7 bases separating them. The CDR3 length is 13 residues. CDR3 sequence reads: CASSLNRDEKLFF. In nucleotides, the CDR3 is TGTGCCAGCAGTTTAAACAGGGATGAAAAACTGTTTTTT.

This clone was recorded once. The chain is built from TRBV5-1 and TRBJ2-2, with 10 bases aligning to TRBD1. CDR1 SGHRS and CDR2 YFSETQ come from the germline V gene. The CDR3 is 16 amino acids. V was pared by 4 bases and J by 1 base, with 4 bases of the junction left unmatched. The DNA of the CDR3 is TGCGCCAGCAGCCCAGGGGACAGGGGGAACACCGGGGAGCTGTTTTTT. This encodes CASSPGDRGNTGELFF.

V and J are TRBV5-1 and TRBJ2-3; D perhaps matches TRBD2 (7 bases). Per the germline V gene, CDR1 is SGHRS and CDR2 is YFSETQ. The CDR3 has 14 residues. The germline V and J ends were trimmed by 0 bases and 6 bases, with 11 bases remaining between them. The CDR3 region is CASSLEGGGDTQYF. In nucleotides, the CDR3 is TGCGCCAGCAGCTTGGAAGGGGGGGGCGATACGCAGTATTTT.

This clone was counted a few times. V usage is TRBV19 and J usage is TRBJ2-7; perhaps TRBD1 as D (5 bases). The V end was cut by 3 bases, the J end by 3 bases, with 27 bases between. The CDR3 sequence is 19 residues long. Germline CDR1 reads LNHDA; CDR2 reads SQIVND (reference sequence). Written as DNA, the CDR3 is TGTGCCAGTAGTATTTATGGGTTTGCCAGGGAAAGCGTTTTCTACGAGCAGTACTTC. Translating it yields CASSIYGFARESVFYEQYF.

The chain links TRBV7-2 to TRBJ1-6; 7 nucleotides line up with TRBD1. The CDR3 has 15 amino acids. J gave up 10 bases and V 2 bases, and 8 bases lay outside the gene matches. Germline CDR1 SGHTA, CDR2 FQGNSA. The CDR3 DNA sequence: TGTGCCAGCAGCTTACTACAGGGGAACGGGTCACCCCTCCACTTT. Translating gives CASSLLQGNGSPLHF. Full variable domain (remainder filled in from reference TRBV7-2 and TRBJ1-6): GAGVSQSPSNKVTEKGKDVELRCDPISGHTALYWYRQSLGQGLEFLIYFQGNSAPDKSGLPSDRFSAERTGGSVSTLTIQRTQQEDSAVYLCASSLLQGNGSPLHFGNGTRLTVT.

This clone was recorded a few times. The chain carries TRBV6-1 and TRBJ2-7; possibly TRBD1 for D (5 bases). The CDR3 sequence is 15 residues long. V dropped 4 bases and J dropped 1 base, with 14 bases sitting between them. Germline lookup yields CDR1 MNHNS and CDR2 SASEGT. The CDR3 DNA reads as TGTGCCAGCAGTGGGGTGACAGAGCCTTCCTACGAGCAGTACTTC. It yields the protein CASSGVTEPSYEQYF.

The chain is built from TRBV4-1 and TRBJ1-2; 8 bases align to TRBD1. Germline values: CDR1 MGHRA, CDR2 YSYEKL. V was clipped by 1 base and J by 5 bases; unmatched bases: 6. This CDR3 contains 15 residues. The CDR3, as DNA: TGCGCCAGCAGCCAAGTTTCAGGGGGCGGTTATGGCTACACCTTC. It is translated as CASSQVSGGGYGYTF.

This clone was detected only once. The V and J genes are TRBV4-2 and TRBJ1-1, with TRBD1 identical over 7 bases. V dropped 0 bases and J dropped 1; count of bases not matched to a gene: 5. Germline V gives CDR1 LGHNA, CDR2 YNFKEQ. This CDR3 is 16 amino acids long. CDR3 protein: CASSQDRAGGNTEAFF. For the CDR3, the DNA is TGTGCCAGCAGCCAAGATCGCGCAGGGGGGAACACTGAAGCTTTCTTT.

The V call is TRBV5-8, the J call TRBJ2-1, with 7 bases fitting TRBD2. The CDR3 loop spans 15 amino acids. Germline CDR1 reads SGHTS; CDR2 reads YDEGEE. V dropped 0 bases and J dropped 9; count of bases not matched to a gene: 9. CDR3 amino acids: CASSLVGLAVTEQFF. CDR3 coding DNA: TGTGCCAGCAGCTTGGTAGGGCTAGCGGTGACTGAGCAGTTCTTC.

The chain couples TRBV4-1 to TRBJ1-1; D possibly corresponds to TRBD1 (6 bases). The CDR3 spans 15 residues. The V and J ends lost 2 bases and 1 base respectively, with 11 bases between them. The germline gives CDR1 MGHRA, CDR2 YSYEKL. CDR3 nucleotide sequence: TGCGCCAGCAGCCAACTGGACAGACAGAACACTGAAGCTTTCTTT. Its protein is CASSQLDRQNTEAFF.

The chain joins TRBV10-3 to TRBJ1-1; no firm D call. Germline CDR1 is ENHRY and CDR2 is SYGVKD. CDR3 length: 11 residues. Trimming took off 3 bases at V and 11 bases at J, with 10 bases between the two ends. CDR3 sequence (DNA): TGTGCCATCAGTGACCTCGAGAGGGCTTTCTTT. It encodes CAISDLERAFF.

The chain joins TRBV9 to TRBJ2-2; 11 bases agree with TRBD2. CDR3 length: 15 amino acids. After removal of 3 bases from V and 7 bases from J, the junction contained 5 bases not matched to a gene. Germline assignment: CDR1 SGDLS and CDR2 YYNGEE. The CDR3 DNA follows: TGTGCCAGCAGCGATAGCGGGAGGGCTGGCGGGGAGCTGTTTTTT. It yields the protein CASSDSGRAGGELFF.

The CDR3 region is CAWTHLGSLGANVLTF. The CDR3 bases are TGTGCCTGGACCCACCTAGGATCTCTGGGGGCCAACGTCCTGACTTTC. This chain connects TRBV30 to TRBJ2-6, with D uncertain. The CDR3 consists of 16 residues. Germline V gives CDR1 GTSNPN, CDR2 SVGIG (reference sequence). V was shortened by 4 bases and J by 4 bases, with 17 bases between the two germline ends.

J is TRBJ1-4 and V is TRBV2; TRBD1 matches 9 bases. Looked up from germline, CDR1 is SNHLY and CDR2 is FYNNEI. V was pared by 5 bases and J by 7 bases, with 8 bases of the junction left unmatched. This CDR3 is built from 15 residues. CDR3: CASSNTGGRPEKLFF. CDR3 sequence (DNA): TGTGCCAGCAGTAACACAGGGGGCCGGCCTGAAAAACTGTTTTTT.

This clone was seen a single time. The genes are TRBV29-1 and TRBJ2-2, with D perhaps matching TRBD2 (5 bases). This CDR3 region has 15 residues. Germline CDR1 is SQVTM and CDR2 is ANQGSEA. The CDR3 region has the DNA TGCAGGCTGCTCGAACGGGGTAAGTGGACCGGGGAGCTGTTTTTT. Its translation: CRLLERGKWTGELFF.

The chain couples TRBV5-1 to TRBJ2-5; tentatively, D is TRBD1 (6 bases). Trimming removed 5 bases from V and 1 base from J, with 15 bases in between. Per germline, CDR1 SGHRS and CDR2 YFSETQ. The CDR3 is 15 residues long. The CDR3 is CASSYDRTSQETQYF. DNA of the CDR3: TGCGCCAGCAGTTACGACAGGACAAGCCAAGAGACCCAGTACTTC.

The chain combines TRBV7-2 with TRBJ2-7; possible D gene TRBD1, 6 bases. Trimming stripped 1 base from V and 3 bases from J, with 13 bases between. Germline-derived CDR1 and CDR2 are SGHTA and FQGNSA. The CDR3 has 15 residues. The CDR3 here is CASSLGWDTRYEQYF. CDR3 bases: TGTGCCAGCAGCTTAGGTTGGGACACCCGCTACGAGCAGTACTTC.

V gene TRBV29-1 combines with J gene TRBJ2-1, with TRBD2 matching 7 bases. Per germline, CDR1 SQVTM and CDR2 ANQGSEA. With V trimmed by 7 bases and J by 5 bases, 5 bases remained unmatched. The CDR3 consists of 12 residues. Here the CDR3 DNA reads TGCAGCGCCGCGGGAGCCAACAATGAGCAGTTCTTC. The encoded protein is CSAAGANNEQFF.

This sequence joins TRBV27 and TRBJ2-5; TRBD1 matches at 8 bases. The CDR3 is 14 residues long. Germline CDR1 reads MNHEY; CDR2 reads SMNVEV (reference sequence). V trimming: 5 bases; J trimming: 5 bases; junction bases outside the gene matches: 7. In DNA form, the CDR3 reads TGTGCCAGCAGTACCCAGGGGGCGGAGGAGACCCAGTACTTC. It specifies CASSTQGAEETQYF.

V and J are TRBV13 and TRBJ2-4; TRBD1 agrees at 9 bases. The CDR3 sequence is 15 residues long. J gave up 7 bases and V 0 bases, and 4 bases lay outside the gene matches. Germline CDR1 reads PRHDT; CDR2 reads FYEKMQ (reference sequence). DNA for the CDR3: TGTGCCAGCAGCTTAGGGGGACAGGGTGTTAACATTCAGTACTTC. Translated: CASSLGGQGVNIQYF.

The chain recombines TRBV2 with TRBJ2-7; possibly TRBD2 for D (6 bases). The V end was cut by 7 bases, the J end by 6 bases, with 10 bases between. The CDR3 is made up of 11 amino acids. CDR1 is SNHLY, CDR2 FYNNEI, per germline. CDR3 coding DNA: TGTGCCAGCACCGGGGGAGGCGAGCAGTACTTC. The encoded protein is CASTGGGEQYF. Full variable domain (rest looked up from reference TRBV2 and TRBJ2-7): EPEVTQTPSHQVTQMGQEVILRCVPISNHLYFYWYRQILGQKVEFLVSFYNNEISEKSEIFDDQFSVERPDGSNFTLKIRSTKLEDSAMYFCASTGGGEQYFGPGTRLTVT.